Each of the 19 T cell receptor beta chains below was sequenced from the same sample in a study of T cell changes during pregnancy in multiple sclerosis (dated by TCRdb to about 2019). The library was produced with the immunoSEQ multiplex PCR assay. Held by TCRdb, this immuneACCESS table contains in-frame sequences only and omits some clones. Under half of the omission traces to an unresolved V gene where checked; the cause of the rest is unknown. This sample has roughly 93,000 clones in its table, and about 92% of those were observed once. Approximately 2.4% of the sample is taken by the ten largest. The specimen comprised peripheral blood, sampled after pregnancy. These receptors came from a female donor in good health, enrolled as a control in a pregnancy study.

This clone has more than one count but fewer than ten. Other DNA sequences within the sample encode an identical CDR3. This chain links TRBV6-5 with TRBJ1-1; no reliable D call. The V gene's germline CDR1 is MNHEY and CDR2 SVGAGI. V lost 5 bases, J lost 0 bases, and 7 bases lay in between. The CDR3 runs to 13 residues. The CDR3 here is CASSRGMNTEAFF. Written as DNA, the CDR3 is TGTGCCAGCAGTAGAGGGATGAACACTGAAGCTTTCTTT.

This clone was picked up one time. This chain joins TRBV7-8 and TRBJ1-4, with a possible D match to TRBD1 (6 bases). Per the germline V gene, CDR1 is SGHVS and CDR2 is FQNEAQ. Trimming left V 3 bases short and J 3 bases short, with 11 bases between. This CDR3 spans 15 amino acids. The DNA for the CDR3 is TGTGCCAGCAGCTTCCTGACAGGTCCTAATGAAAAACTGTTTTTT. It specifies CASSFLTGPNEKLFF.

V and J are TRBV27 and TRBJ2-2; D gene ambiguous. This CDR3 comprises 17 residues. V was cut by 2 bases and J by 0 bases, with 13 bases left in between. Germline V gene lookup returns CDR1 MNHEY and CDR2 SMNVEV (reference sequence). The CDR3 DNA reads TGTGCCAGCAGTTTACGCCAGGCTCCCGCGAACACCGGGGAGCTGTTTTTT. Its protein is CASSLRQAPANTGELFF.

The V and J genes are TRBV9 and TRBJ2-1; 9 bases map to TRBD1. The CDR3 has 20 amino acids. Germline lookup yields CDR1 SGDLS and CDR2 YYNGEE. The junction had 15 bases not matched to a gene; V was cut back by 0 bases and J by 2 bases. The CDR3 here is CASSVGTGGNPGPTYNEQFF. For the CDR3, the DNA is TGTGCCAGCAGCGTAGGCACAGGGGGCAATCCGGGGCCCACCTACAATGAGCAGTTCTTC.

The V gene is TRBV10-1, the J gene TRBJ2-7, with a tentative D call TRBD1 (5 bases). This CDR3 is built from 16 residues. In germline, CDR1 is WNHNN, CDR2 SYGVQD (reference sequence). V was clipped by 0 bases and J by 6 bases, with 18 bases between them. CDR3 DNA sequence: TGCGCCAGCAGTGAGTCAGTCGTCAAGGGGTCAGGCGAGCAGTACTTC. Its protein is CASSESVVKGSGEQYF.

The CDR3: CASSPQGETQYF. CDR3 nucleotide sequence: TGTGCCAGCAGCCCCCAGGGGGAGACCCAGTACTTC. The chain couples TRBV9 to TRBJ2-5; weak D call: TRBD1 (6 bases). CDR1 SGDLS and CDR2 YYNGEE come from the germline V gene. V was shortened by 4 bases and J by 5 bases, with 9 bases between the two germline ends. This CDR3 spans 12 amino acids.

The rearrangement joins TRBV7-3 to TRBJ2-7, with TRBD1 matching 10 bases. This CDR3 spans 14 amino acids. The V and J ends lost 2 bases and 6 bases, in that order; junction bases with no gene match: 4. Germline V gives CDR1 SGHTA, CDR2 FQGTGA. CDR3 sequence reads: CASSLAGQGTEQYF. In DNA form, the CDR3 reads TGTGCCAGCAGCTTAGCGGGACAGGGGACCGAGCAGTACTTC.

The chain links TRBV19 to TRBJ2-7; TRBD1 matches at 11 bases. The CDR3 length is 16 residues. V gave up 4 bases and J gave up 2 bases; unmatched junction bases: 7. Germline CDR1 reads LNHDA; CDR2 reads SQIVND (reference sequence). The CDR3 DNA reads TGTGCCAGTAGTACCGGACAGGGGGCGACGGCCTACGAGCAGTACTTC. Its translation is CASSTGQGATAYEQYF. Full variable domain (remainder filled in from reference TRBV19 and TRBJ2-7): DGGITQSPKYLFRKEGQNVTLSCEQNLNHDAMYWYRQDPGQGLRLIYYSQIVNDFQKGDIAEGYSVSREKKESFPLTVTSAQKNPTAFYLCASSTGQGATAYEQYFGPGTRLTVT.

The rearrangement links TRBV14 to TRBJ2-1; D is possibly TRBD2 (5 bases). Deletions cut 1 base from V and 8 bases from J, with 9 bases between. CDR3 length: 13 amino acids. Germline CDR1 and CDR2: SGHDN and FVKESK. The CDR3, as DNA: TGTGCCAGCAGCCAAGTGCGGGCGGATGAGCAGTTCTTC. Translated, it gives CASSQVRADEQFF.

This chain links TRBV5-6 with TRBJ1-6; 8 bases are shared with TRBD1. From germline, CDR1 is SGHDT and CDR2 YYEEEE. Trimming cost V 1 base and J 9 bases; bases outside gene matches: 3. This CDR3 is 14 amino acids long. The CDR3 DNA reads as TGTGCCAGCAGCTTGACAGGGGGAGGTTCACCCCTCCACTTT. Residues: CASSLTGGGSPLHF.

The V and J genes are TRBV19 and TRBJ2-5, with 9 nucleotides matching TRBD1. J gave up 5 bases and V 3 bases, and 7 bases lay outside the gene matches. Germline V CDR1 and CDR2: LNHDA, SQIVND (reference sequence). The CDR3 totals 15 residues. CDR3: CASSIGTGLWETQYF. CDR3 nucleotide sequence: TGTGCCAGTAGTATCGGGACAGGGCTATGGGAGACCCAGTACTTC. Drawing the rest from reference TRBV19 and TRBJ2-5, the complete variable domain is DGGITQSPKYLFRKEGQNVTLSCEQNLNHDAMYWYRQDPGQGLRLIYYSQIVNDFQKGDIAEGYSVSREKKESFPLTVTSAQKNPTAFYLCASSIGTGLWETQYFGPGTRLLVL.

This sequence joins TRBV6-1 and TRBJ1-4, with TRBD1 identical over 7 bases. The CDR3 loop spans 15 amino acids. Germline trimming cut 0 bases from V and 8 bases from J; bases unmatched to any gene: 6. Germline lookup yields CDR1 MNHNS and CDR2 SASEGT. In DNA, the CDR3 is TGTGCCAGCAGTGAAGCGGCAGGGGGTAGGGAAAAACTGTTTTTT. It encodes CASSEAAGGREKLFF.

This clone was found once. The chain recombines TRBV6-6 with TRBJ2-3; 10 bases map to TRBD2. This CDR3 region has 16 residues. J gave up 3 bases and V 4 bases, and 7 bases lay outside the gene matches. The germline V gene has CDR1 MNHNY and CDR2 SVGAGI (reference sequence). The CDR3 reads CASSSRLAGDTDTQYF. CDR3 nucleotide sequence: TGTGCCAGCAGTTCCCGGCTAGCGGGAGATACAGATACGCAGTATTTT.

V is TRBV5-4 and J is TRBJ2-1; TRBD1 is a possible D gene (5 bases). Trimming stripped 3 bases from V and 7 bases from J, with 17 bases between. The CDR3 contains 15 residues. CDR1 and CDR2 from the germline V gene are SGHNT and YYREEE (reference sequence). CDR3 in DNA: TGTGCCAGCAGCTCCAGGGAAATTGTAATGAATGAGCAGTTCTTC. It specifies CASSSREIVMNEQFF.

A single count supports this clone. V is TRBV19 and J is TRBJ2-7, with a weak D call TRBD2 (6 bases). With 8 bases removed from V and 3 bases from J, the gap between germline ends came to 14 bases. This CDR3 spans 13 amino acids. Germline CDR1 is LNHDA and CDR2 is SQIVND (reference sequence). Written as DNA, the CDR3 is TGTGCCAGTCCTGGGACTGGTGACTACGAGCAGTACTTC. It specifies CASPGTGDYEQYF.

This sequence joins TRBV6-5 and TRBJ1-2; D is ambiguous. This CDR3 has 14 amino acids. Germline V CDR1 and CDR2: MNHEY, SVGAGI. Trimming removed 7 bases from V and 8 bases from J, with 20 bases in between. The CDR3 protein is CASKDAAPVEGYTF. DNA of the CDR3: TGTGCCAGCAAGGATGCAGCCCCGGTGGAGGGCTACACCTTC.

The gene calls are TRBV7-8 and TRBJ2-7, with a tentative D call TRBD2 (5 bases). Trimming stripped 1 base from V and 1 base from J, with 8 bases between. The CDR3 loop spans 14 amino acids. The V gene's germline CDR1 is SGHVS and CDR2 FQNEAQ. The CDR3 sequence: CASSLVRESYEQYF. DNA for the CDR3: TGTGCCAGCAGCTTAGTGAGGGAGTCCTACGAGCAGTACTTC.

The chain is built from TRBV11-2 and TRBJ2-1; 10 nucleotides align to TRBD2. J gave up 10 bases and V 2 bases, and 11 bases lay outside the gene matches. CDR3 length: 16 residues. Germline V gene sequence: CDR1 SGHAT, CDR2 FQNNGV. The CDR3 spells CASSLMGLAGVTEQFF. Written as DNA, the CDR3 is TGTGCCAGCAGCTTAATGGGCCTAGCGGGAGTCACCGAGCAGTTCTTC.

V gene TRBV9 combines with J gene TRBJ2-2, with a tentative D call TRBD2 (7 bases). Germline V gene lookup returns CDR1 SGDLS and CDR2 YYNGEE. Trimming stripped 0 bases from V and 6 bases from J, with 12 bases between. CDR3 length: 15 residues. CDR3 protein: CASSVEWGGPGELFF. As DNA, the CDR3 is TGTGCCAGCAGCGTAGAGTGGGGGGGCCCCGGGGAGCTGTTTTTT.